These 19 T cell receptor beta chains were sequenced from one sample in a study of cytomegalovirus exposure and HLA in healthy donors. The method was immunoSEQ multiplex PCR; TCRdb's version includes in-frame clones alone and lacks a portion of them. The table has under 400,000 clones, 86% seen once. Sequencing was done on a sample of PBMCs. The origin of the receptors is a woman between 18 and 29 years old in good health and CMV-seronegative.

This clone was recorded once. This rearrangement joins TRBV6-1 to TRBJ1-1; 8 positions agree with TRBD1. The CDR3 has 13 amino acids. The germline CDR1 and CDR2 sequences are MNHNS and SASEGT. V was pared by 6 bases and J by 9 bases, with 9 bases of the junction left unmatched. This CDR3 reads CASRDSGGVQAFF. The CDR3 bases are TGTGCCAGCAGAGATTCAGGGGGCGTTCAAGCTTTCTTT.

This chain connects TRBV4-2 to TRBJ2-7; TRBD2 matches at 11 bases. Germline V lookup: CDR1 LGHNA, CDR2 YNFKEQ. The V gene end was trimmed by 4 bases and the J gene end by 7 bases; junction bases not matched to a gene: 6. The CDR3 has 14 amino acids. In nucleotides, the CDR3 is TGTGCCAGCAGCCGTAGCGGGAGGGAAGGAGAGCAGTACTTC. It specifies CASSRSGREGEQYF.

The gene calls are TRBV19 and TRBJ2-5; no clear D. From germline, CDR1 is LNHDA and CDR2 SQIVND (reference sequence). This CDR3 contains 15 residues. Trimming removed 3 bases from V and 1 base from J, with 12 bases in between. The CDR3 DNA reads as TGTGCCAGTAGTATCACTAACGCGGTCCAAGAGACCCAGTACTTC. Protein sequence: CASSITNAVQETQYF. The full variable domain, completed using reference TRBV19 and TRBJ2-5, is DGGITQSPKYLFRKEGQNVTLSCEQNLNHDAMYWYRQDPGQGLRLIYYSQIVNDFQKGDIAEGYSVSREKKESFPLTVTSAQKNPTAFYLCASSITNAVQETQYFGPGTRLLVL.

This chain joins TRBV27 and TRBJ2-1; 13 nucleotides agree with TRBD2. Germline V lookup: CDR1 MNHEY, CDR2 SMNVEV (reference sequence). V trimming: 10 bases; J trimming: 2 bases; junction bases outside the gene matches: 5. The CDR3 totals 15 residues. In nucleotides, the CDR3 is TGTGCCATTCGGACTAGCGGGAGCCCCTACAATGAGCAGTTCTTC. Amino acid sequence: CAIRTSGSPYNEQFF.

The V gene is TRBV19, the J gene TRBJ1-1; weak D call: TRBD1 (5 bases). The germline V gene encodes CDR1 LNHDA and CDR2 SQIVND (reference sequence). Trimming pared 6 bases from V and 3 bases from J, leaving 17 bases between. The CDR3 is 15 amino acids. CDR3 sequence: CASSLIGGGDTEAFF. CDR3 sequence (DNA): TGTGCCAGTAGCCTTATCGGGGGAGGGGACACTGAAGCTTTCTTT.

The V gene is TRBV25-1, the J gene TRBJ1-5; 9 bases are shared with TRBD1. The J segment lost 6 bases and the V segment lost 2 bases, leaving 5 bases of the junction unmatched. Looked up from germline, CDR1 is MGHDK and CDR2 is SYGVNS. The CDR3 extends over 15 amino acids. In nucleotides, the CDR3 is TGTGCCAGCAGTGAAAAACAGGGGGCGGGTCAGCCCCAGCATTTT. Translation gives CASSEKQGAGQPQHF.

Notes on this clone: This sample also contains other DNA sequences that code for the same CDR3. This sequence joins TRBV28 and TRBJ2-7; the match to TRBD1 covers 11 bases. The CDR3 length is 15 residues. Germline V gene lookup returns CDR1 MDHEN and CDR2 SYDVKM. After removal of 6 bases from V and 3 bases from J, the junction contained 7 bases not matched to a gene. Here the CDR3 DNA reads TGTGCCAGCAGCTCTACCGGGACAGGGGGCTACGAGCAGTACTTC. This translates into CASSSTGTGGYEQYF.

V usage is TRBV18 and J usage is TRBJ1-2; D gene uncertain. Trimming shortened V by 1 base and J by 5 bases, and 20 bases separated the two germline ends. CDR3 length equals 17 residues. The germline CDR1 and CDR2 sequences are KGHSH and LQKENI. The CDR3 nucleotides read TGTGCCAGCTCACCACAGAAAGCTCGGAGTGGCCCATATGGCTACACCTTC. It is translated as CASSPQKARSGPYGYTF.

CDR3 sequence (DNA): TGTGCCAGCAGCCATACCCCCGCGGCAGCCTACACCTACGAGCAGTACTTC. It translates to CASSHTPAAAYTYEQYF. The chain recombines TRBV7-9 with TRBJ2-7; D unclear. With 5 bases removed from V and 2 bases from J, the gap between germline ends came to 22 bases. The CDR3 sequence is 17 residues long. The V gene's germline CDR1 is SEHNR and CDR2 FQNEAQ (reference sequence).

The chain has TRBV30 and TRBJ2-4; D call uncertain. This CDR3 contains 14 residues. V was clipped by 2 bases and J by 6 bases, with 14 bases between them. Germline V gene lookup returns CDR1 GTSNPN and CDR2 SVGIG (reference sequence). In nucleotides, the CDR3 is TGTGCCTGGAGTTGGCCCGGAGATGTAAACATTCAGTACTTC. This sequence encodes CAWSWPGDVNIQYF.

This clone was detected a few times. This chain connects TRBV5-1 to TRBJ1-1; possible D gene TRBD1, 6 bases. Per germline, CDR1 SGHRS and CDR2 YFSETQ. With 5 bases removed from V and 0 bases from J, the gap between germline ends came to 14 bases. The CDR3 sequence is 15 residues long. CDR3 bases: TGCGCCAGCAGTTCTGGGACAAGAGTGAACACTGAAGCTTTCTTT. Its translation is CASSSGTRVNTEAFF.

The sample holds one count of this clone. The gene calls are TRBV6-5 and TRBJ2-3; D perhaps matches TRBD1 (5 bases). The germline CDR1 and CDR2 sequences are MNHEY and SVGAGI. This CDR3 region has 14 residues. Trimming shortened V by 8 bases and J by 1 base, and 13 bases separated the two germline ends. CDR3 amino acids: CASAREGGTDTQYF. Here the CDR3 DNA reads TGTGCCAGCGCCAGGGAAGGGGGCACAGATACGCAGTATTTT.

V gene TRBV27 combines with J gene TRBJ2-5; 8 bases agree with TRBD1. The ends lost 2 bases at V and 5 bases at J; junction bases unmatched: 4. CDR3 length: 14 residues. Germline CDR1 is MNHEY and CDR2 is SMNVEV (reference sequence). Here the CDR3 DNA reads TGTGCCAGCAGTTTAGGGACAGGACTTGAGACCCAGTACTTC. Its protein is CASSLGTGLETQYF.

The chain employs TRBV2 and TRBJ1-1; TRBD1 might be the D (6 bases). With 7 bases removed from V and 1 base from J, the gap between germline ends came to 19 bases. Germline loops: CDR1 SNHLY, CDR2 FYNNEI. This CDR3 is built from 16 residues. The CDR3: CASIKGVVGGNTEAFF. The DNA for the CDR3 is TGTGCCAGCATTAAGGGGGTCGTAGGTGGGAACACTGAAGCTTTCTTT.

CDR3 protein: CATSRDIRTGVTGELFF. The CDR3 DNA is TGTGCCACCAGCAGAGATATCCGGACAGGGGTCACCGGGGAGCTGTTTTTT. The rearrangement uses TRBV15 and TRBJ2-2, with 9 bases matching TRBD1. J gave up 4 bases and V 0 bases, and 6 bases lay outside the gene matches. This CDR3 comprises 17 residues. Looked up from germline, CDR1 is LNHNV and CDR2 is YYDKDF (reference sequence).

The chain uses TRBV7-9 and TRBJ1-2, with 8 bases that match TRBD1. This CDR3 comprises 15 residues. Losses at the gene ends were 5 bases for V and 0 bases for J; bases not matched to a gene: 5. From germline, CDR1 is SEHNR and CDR2 FQNEAQ (reference sequence). The CDR3 reads CASSENRGANYGYTF. For the CDR3, the DNA is TGTGCCAGCAGCGAGAACAGGGGGGCTAACTATGGCTACACCTTC.

The V and J genes are TRBV4-1 and TRBJ2-3; 8 bases are a match to TRBD2. The ends lost 0 bases at V and 1 base at J; junction bases unmatched: 9. CDR1 and CDR2 (germline): MGHRA, YSYEKL. This CDR3 region has 18 residues. The CDR3 region has the DNA TGCGCCAGCAGCCAAGATGCGGCAGCGGGGGACCGCACAGATACGCAGTATTTT. Translation: CASSQDAAAGDRTDTQYF.

Only one count was recorded for this clone. The V and J genes are TRBV28 and TRBJ1-2; no firm D call. CDR3 length equals 15 residues. The germline V gene encodes CDR1 MDHEN and CDR2 SYDVKM. Trimming took 5 bases from V and 4 from J, leaving 17 bases between them. DNA of the CDR3: TGTGCCAGCAGTCCCAGGCCCCCAGGCCCCTATGGCTACACCTTC. This gives the protein CASSPRPPGPYGYTF.

V gene TRBV5-1 combines with J gene TRBJ1-1; no clear D gene. There are 15 residues in the CDR3. V lost 3 bases and J lost 1, with 13 bases in between. From germline, CDR1 is SGHRS and CDR2 YFSETQ. CDR3 residues: CASSYTGRENTEAFF. As DNA, the CDR3 is TGCGCCAGCAGCTATACTGGGCGGGAGAACACTGAAGCTTTCTTT. Complete variable domain (other parts from reference TRBV5-1 and TRBJ1-1): KAGVTQTPRYLIKTRGQQVTLSCSPISGHRSVSWYQQTPGQGLQFLFEYFSETQRNKGNFPGRFSGRQFSNSRSEMNVSTLELGDSALYLCASSYTGRENTEAFFGQGTRLTVV.